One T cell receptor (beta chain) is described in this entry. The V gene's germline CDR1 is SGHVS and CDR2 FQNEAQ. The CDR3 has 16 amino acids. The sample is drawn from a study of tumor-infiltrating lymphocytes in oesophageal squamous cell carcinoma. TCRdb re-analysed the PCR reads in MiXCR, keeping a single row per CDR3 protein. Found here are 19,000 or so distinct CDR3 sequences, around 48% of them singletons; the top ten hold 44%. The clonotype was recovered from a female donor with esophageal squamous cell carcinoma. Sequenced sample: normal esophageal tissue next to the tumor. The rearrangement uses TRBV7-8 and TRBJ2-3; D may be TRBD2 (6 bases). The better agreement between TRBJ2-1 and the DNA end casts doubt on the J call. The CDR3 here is CASSPRASDQINEQFF. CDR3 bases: TGTGCCAGCAGCCCGCGGGCTAGCGACCAAATCAATGAGCAGTTCTTC.